A single sample gave rise to the 32 T cell receptor beta chains below, sequenced in a study of Ad26.COV2.S vaccination and SARS-CoV-2 variants. Some clones are missing from TCRdb's copy, which holds only in-frame ones; the method was immunoSEQ multiplex PCR. The sample yields 410,000 or so clones, 80% to 95% seen once. Indicated treatment: some 19 received Ad26.COV2.S at low or high dose, single or two shots; roughly five received placebo; per-sample allocation not given. Sampling happened 63 days after the first vaccine or placebo injection. The sample in question was peripheral blood, obtained in a trial of Ad26.COV2.S vaccine versus placebo. The source of these receptors is a person aged 18-60 years who received the Ad26.COV2.S COVID-19 vaccine or a placebo.

This chain joins TRBV5-1 and TRBJ2-3, with D possibly TRBD1 on 6 matching bases. Per germline, CDR1 SGHRS and CDR2 YFSETQ. The V end was cut by 2 bases, the J end by 1 base, with 11 bases between. The CDR3 has 15 residues. The CDR3 DNA reads as TGCGCCAGCAGCTTCCAACAGGGACGCACAGATACGCAGTATTTT. This sequence encodes CASSFQQGRTDTQYF.

This rearrangement joins TRBV20-1 to TRBJ1-4; 7 bases fit TRBD1. The CDR3 extends over 13 amino acids. CDR1 and CDR2 (germline): DFQATT, SNEGSKA (reference sequence). V lost 3 bases and J lost 10; bases outside the gene matches: 8. CDR3 region: CSASPDRDGKLFF. CDR3 DNA sequence: TGCAGTGCTAGTCCAGACAGGGACGGAAAACTGTTTTTT.

This chain connects TRBV25-1 to TRBJ2-7; no definite D call. Germline CDR1 MGHDK, CDR2 SYGVNS. The CDR3 length is 15 residues. V was shortened by 2 bases and J by 6 bases, with 17 bases between the two germline ends. CDR3 residues: CASSERAPSSGEQYF. DNA for the CDR3: TGTGCCAGCAGTGAACGGGCTCCTTCCAGTGGCGAGCAGTACTTC.

The chain employs TRBV9 and TRBJ2-1; 12 positions agree with TRBD2. Per the germline V gene, CDR1 is SGDLS and CDR2 is YYNGEE. The CDR3 is 14 residues long. The trim removed 7 bases at V and 4 bases at J, leaving 3 bases unmatched. CDR3: CASSTSGSYNEQFF. The CDR3 DNA sequence: TGTGCCAGCTCGACTAGCGGGAGTTACAATGAGCAGTTCTTC.

V and J are TRBV7-2 and TRBJ1-4; D call uncertain. CDR1 is SGHTA, CDR2 FQGNSA, per germline. Trimming took off 5 bases at V and 8 bases at J, with 15 bases between the two ends. The CDR3 is 14 amino acids. The CDR3 DNA is TGTGCCAGCAGCCCCGACGGCGTCAACGAAAAACTGTTTTTT. Its translation: CASSPDGVNEKLFF.

This clone has a single count. The same CDR3 also results from other DNA sequences found in this sample. This chain uses TRBV7-8 with TRBJ2-7; unclear D gene. The CDR3 is 13 residues long. V shed 4 bases and J shed 1 base, with 8 bases lying between them. Germline V lookup: CDR1 SGHVS, CDR2 FQNEAQ. The CDR3: CASSYRVSYEQYF. The CDR3, as DNA: TGTGCCAGCAGCTATAGGGTTTCCTACGAGCAGTACTTC.

The chain combines TRBV21-1 with TRBJ1-5; the listed D gene, TRBD1, was not tested against the DNA. TRBV21-1 has pseudogene status. This CDR3 has 17 residues. The CDR3 DNA reads TGTGCCAGCAGCAAAGCGGACAGGGAGGTGGACAATCAGCCCCAGCATTTT. It yields the protein CASSKADREVDNQPQHF.

The rearrangement joins TRBV28 to TRBJ1-5; the D is unclear. Germline CDR1 reads MDHEN; CDR2 reads SYDVKM. V lost 5 bases to trimming and J lost 6 bases, with 8 bases between them. CDR3 length equals 12 residues. The CDR3 DNA sequence: TGTGCCAGCAGTACCCGCCTTCAGCCCCAGCATTTT. Amino acids: CASSTRLQPQHF. Based on the CDR3 plus reference TRBV28 and TRBJ1-5, the full variable domain is DVKVTQSSRYLVKRTGEKVFLECVQDMDHENMFWYRQDPGLGLRLIYFSYDVKMKEKGDIPEGYSVSREKKERFSLILESASTNQTSMYLCASSTRLQPQHFGDGTRLSIL.

This clone was counted between two and nine times. The chain carries TRBV4-1 and TRBJ2-7; 11 bases agree with TRBD2. CDR1 and CDR2 from the germline V gene are MGHRA and YSYEKL. This CDR3 has 16 residues. With V trimmed by 3 bases and J by 3 bases, 7 bases remained unmatched. CDR3 sequence: CASSQATSGSFYEQYF. For the CDR3, the DNA is TGCGCCAGCAGCCAGGCTACTAGCGGGAGTTTCTACGAGCAGTACTTC.

The CDR3 DNA follows: TGTGCCAGCAGCTTCAAAGGGGGGGGCCCCTACGAGCAGTACTTC. The encoded protein is CASSFKGGGPYEQYF. This chain uses TRBV7-2 with TRBJ2-7; D is possibly TRBD2 (7 bases). Deletions cut 3 bases from V and 2 bases from J, with 14 bases between. CDR3 size: 15 residues. Germline CDR1 and CDR2: SGHTA and FQGNSA.

In regard to this clone: Other DNA sequences in this sample translate to the same CDR3. The rearrangement links TRBV19 to TRBJ1-2; 8 bases agree with TRBD1. The CDR3 is 14 amino acids. The ends lost 5 bases at V and 4 bases at J; junction bases unmatched: 6. Germline values: CDR1 LNHDA, CDR2 SQIVND (reference sequence). CDR3 in DNA: TGTGCCAGTAGTCCTAGACAGGGGCTCTATGGCTACACCTTC. This translates into CASSPRQGLYGYTF.

This CDR3 is CASSYPSAGPEDYGYTF. CDR3 bases: TGTGCCAGCAGTTACCCTTCTGCGGGGCCAGAGGACTATGGCTACACCTTC. The gene calls are TRBV6-2 or TRBV6-3 and TRBJ1-2; weak D call: TRBD1 (5 bases). The CDR3 runs 17 residues. V dropped 2 bases and J dropped 3 bases, with 19 bases sitting between them. Germline loops: CDR1 MNHEY, CDR2 SVGEGT.

V and J are TRBV20-1 and TRBJ2-7, with TRBD2 matching 9 bases. CDR1 is DFQATT and CDR2 is SNEGSKA in the germline V gene (reference sequence). This CDR3 region has 15 residues. Trimming removed 3 bases from V and 2 bases from J; junction bases left unmatched: 8. The CDR3 loop reads CSASKASGNTYEQYF. The CDR3 region has the DNA TGCAGTGCTAGTAAGGCTAGCGGGAACACCTACGAGCAGTACTTC.

V is TRBV7-9 and J is TRBJ2-7; a weak D match, TRBD2 (5 bases). Germline V gene sequence: CDR1 SEHNR, CDR2 FQNEAQ (reference sequence). V lost 5 bases, J lost 0 bases, and 14 bases lay in between. The CDR3 contains 15 residues. The DNA of the CDR3 is TGTGCCAGCAGCCCTAATCGGCGGGCCTCCTACGAGCAGTACTTC. Protein: CASSPNRRASYEQYF.

The chain has TRBV30 and TRBJ1-3; no clear D. Germline CDR1 is GTSNPN and CDR2 is SVGIG (reference sequence). This CDR3 is 14 amino acids long. The germline V and J ends were trimmed by 4 bases and 1 base, with 11 bases remaining between them. The CDR3: CAWKPSRSGNTIYF. For the CDR3, the DNA is TGTGCCTGGAAACCCAGCAGATCTGGAAACACCATATATTTT.

The V call is TRBV7-9, the J call TRBJ2-2; TRBD1 aligns across 8 bases. Trimming took 10 bases from V and 6 from J; bases not matched to a gene: 4. CDR3 length: 12 amino acids. Germline CDR1 is SEHNR and CDR2 is FQNEAQ (reference sequence). CDR3 sequence reads: CATEQGAGELFF. CDR3 coding DNA: TGTGCCACGGAACAGGGGGCCGGGGAGCTGTTTTTT.

The rearrangement uses TRBV20-1 and TRBJ1-6; no clear D. Germline-derived CDR1 and CDR2 are DFQATT and SNEGSKA (reference sequence). The CDR3 contains 12 residues. The V end lost 3 bases, the J end lost 5 bases, and 5 bases lay between the germline ends. In DNA, the CDR3 is TGCAGTGCTAGTCCGGATAATTCACCCCTCCACTTT. Translating gives CSASPDNSPLHF.

This clone was seen only once. The J gene is TRBJ2-1, the V gene TRBV5-4; D unresolved. Trimming shortened V by 0 bases and J by 4 bases, and 8 bases separated the two germline ends. The V gene's germline CDR1 is SGHNT and CDR2 YYREEE (reference sequence). The CDR3 spans 14 residues. The CDR3, as DNA: TGTGCCAGCAGCTTGGTGGGCCTGTACAATGAGCAGTTCTTC. Encoded protein: CASSLVGLYNEQFF.

The chain links TRBV28 to TRBJ2-7; 8 bases match TRBD1. Trimming took 10 bases from V and 5 from J; bases not matched to a gene: 4. The CDR3 runs to 11 residues. Germline assignment: CDR1 MDHEN and CDR2 SYDVKM. In DNA form, the CDR3 reads TGTGCCACAGGGGGCGCCGACGAGCAGTACTTC. Residues: CATGGADEQYF.

The chain employs TRBV4-3 and TRBJ2-7; maybe TRBD2 (5 bases). CDR1 and CDR2 (germline): LGHNA, YSLEER. V lost 4 bases and J lost 10, with 17 bases in between. The CDR3 extends over 13 amino acids. CDR3 protein: CASSPTSFGSQYF. The CDR3 DNA follows: TGCGCCAGCAGCCCTACTAGTTTTGGTAGTCAGTACTTC.

This chain uses TRBV6-2 or TRBV6-3 with TRBJ2-1, with 7 bases aligning to TRBD2. This CDR3 has 16 residues. Germline V CDR1 and CDR2: MNHEY, SVGEGT. Trimming removed 6 bases from V and 3 bases from J; junction bases left unmatched: 11. CDR3 in amino acids: CASSSAGGRFYNEQFF. The CDR3 nucleotides read TGTGCCAGCAGCTCGGCCGGCGGGAGATTCTACAATGAGCAGTTCTTC.

Concerning this clone: This same CDR3 is encoded by further DNA sequences in the sample. The gene calls are TRBV9 and TRBJ2-3; D unclear. This CDR3 is 14 amino acids long. V shed 0 bases and J shed 2 bases, with 7 bases lying between them. Germline CDR1 is SGDLS and CDR2 is YYNGEE. This CDR3 reads CASSVGGITDTQYF. In DNA, the CDR3 is TGTGCCAGCAGCGTAGGCGGAATCACAGATACGCAGTATTTT.

This chain links TRBV4-2 with TRBJ2-3; perhaps TRBD2 as D (6 bases). The CDR3 sequence is 18 residues long. CDR1 is LGHNA, CDR2 YNFKEQ, per germline. The V end lost 0 bases, the J end lost 6 bases, and 22 bases lay between the germline ends. CDR3 loop: CASSQEASRLGTWDTQYF. The CDR3 DNA reads TGTGCCAGCAGCCAAGAGGCGTCGCGGCTGGGGACTTGGGATACGCAGTATTTT.

Of note for this clone: Other DNA sequences in this sample translate to the same CDR3. The J gene is TRBJ1-1, the V gene TRBV6-5; no definite D call. The CDR3 consists of 13 residues. Trimming took 5 bases from V and 1 from J, leaving 8 bases between them. CDR1 and CDR2 from the germline V gene are MNHEY and SVGAGI. The CDR3 protein is CASSSGRNTEAFF. CDR3 DNA: TGTGCCAGCAGTAGTGGTCGGAACACTGAAGCTTTCTTT.

This chain joins TRBV19 and TRBJ2-3; a weak D match, TRBD1 (5 bases). V gave up 3 bases and J gave up 0 bases, with 10 bases separating them. The germline CDR1 and CDR2 sequences are LNHDA and SQIVND (reference sequence). This CDR3 region has 15 residues. CDR3 coding DNA: TGTGCCAGTAGTATTGATAGGGGAAGCACAGATACGCAGTATTTT. Its protein product is CASSIDRGSTDTQYF.

For this clone: Other DNA sequences in the sample encode the same CDR3. The rearrangement links TRBV11-3 to TRBJ2-1; no clear D gene. The CDR3 spans 13 residues. CDR1 SGHNT and CDR2 YENEEA come from the germline V gene. V was pared by 2 bases and J by 3 bases, with 5 bases between. CDR3 region: CASSLSSYNEQFF. The CDR3 nucleotides read TGTGCCAGCAGCTTATCAAGCTACAATGAGCAGTTCTTC.

The chain combines TRBV5-8 with TRBJ2-5; maybe TRBD2 (5 bases). The V end was cut by 3 bases, the J end by 7 bases, with 10 bases between. There are 12 residues in the CDR3. Looked up from germline, CDR1 is SGHTS and CDR2 is YDEGEE. The CDR3 loop is CASSSDWGTQYF. The CDR3 DNA reads as TGTGCCAGCAGCTCGGACTGGGGGACCCAGTACTTC.

This sequence joins TRBV6-5 and TRBJ2-7, with D possibly matching TRBD1 (6 bases). The CDR3 runs 12 residues. Germline CDR1 MNHEY, CDR2 SVGAGI. V lost 6 bases, J lost 4 bases, and 10 bases lay in between. The CDR3 nucleotides are TGTGCCAGCAGACAGGGTCCATACGAGCAGTACTTC. It yields the protein CASRQGPYEQYF.

The chain uses TRBV7-8 and TRBJ2-5, with 9 bases lining up with TRBD2. V shed 5 bases, J shed 5 bases, and the junction held 9 bases outside the gene matches. Per germline, CDR1 SGHVS and CDR2 FQNEAQ. The CDR3 is 15 amino acids. The CDR3 DNA reads as TGTGCCAGCAGCCGAGTAGCGGGAGAGGTTGAGACCCAGTACTTC. Protein: CASSRVAGEVETQYF.

A single count supports this clone. The V gene is TRBV6-2 or TRBV6-3, the J gene TRBJ1-5; D is ambiguous. Germline CDR1 reads MNHEY; CDR2 reads SVGEGT. Trimming stripped 5 bases from V and 0 bases from J, with 17 bases between. The CDR3 consists of 17 residues. In DNA, the CDR3 is TGTGCCAGCAGTACGACCCGAGAGGATTATAGCAATCAGCCCCAGCATTTT. Amino acids: CASSTTREDYSNQPQHF.

The chain employs TRBV5-1 and TRBJ2-7; D gene uncertain. This CDR3 comprises 14 residues. Germline values: CDR1 SGHRS, CDR2 YFSETQ. V was trimmed by 1 base and J by 0 bases, leaving 8 bases between them. The CDR3, as DNA: TGCGCCAGCAGCTTGAGTTTTTCCTCCTACGAGCAGTACTTC. Translating it yields CASSLSFSSYEQYF. Full variable domain (remainder filled in from reference TRBV5-1 and TRBJ2-7): KAGVTQTPRYLIKTRGQQVTLSCSPISGHRSVSWYQQTPGQGLQFLFEYFSETQRNKGNFPGRFSGRQFSNSRSEMNVSTLELGDSALYLCASSLSFSSYEQYFGPGTRLTVT.

The chain joins TRBV5-4 to TRBJ2-1, with TRBD1 matching 7 bases. Trimming cost V 4 bases and J 9 bases; bases outside gene matches: 7. The germline V gene encodes CDR1 SGHNT and CDR2 YYREEE (reference sequence). The length of the CDR3 is 13 residues. The CDR3 loop reads CASSAKTGSEQFF. CDR3 in DNA: TGTGCCAGCAGCGCGAAGACAGGGAGTGAGCAGTTCTTC.